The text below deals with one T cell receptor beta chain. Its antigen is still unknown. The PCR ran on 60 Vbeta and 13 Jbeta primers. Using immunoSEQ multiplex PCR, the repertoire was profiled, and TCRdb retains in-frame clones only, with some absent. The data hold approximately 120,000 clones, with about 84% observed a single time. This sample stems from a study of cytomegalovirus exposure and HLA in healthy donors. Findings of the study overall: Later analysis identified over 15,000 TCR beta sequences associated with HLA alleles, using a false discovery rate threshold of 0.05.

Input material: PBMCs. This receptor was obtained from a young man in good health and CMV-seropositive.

CDR3 amino acids: CASSFSGIYEQYF. CDR3 in DNA: TGCGCCAGCAGCTTTAGCGGGATCTACGAGCAGTACTTC. The J gene is TRBJ2-7, the V gene TRBV5-1; TRBD2 agrees at 8 bases. The CDR3 sequence is 13 residues long. The V gene's germline CDR1 is SGHRS and CDR2 YFSETQ. The V gene end was trimmed by 2 bases and the J gene end by 3 bases; junction bases not matched to a gene: 1.